Ten or more counts support the clone carrying this TCR beta chain. These data come from a study of identical twins. TCRdb used MiXCR to reprocess the 5' RACE reads, holding one entry per CDR3 protein. The sample gives more than 200,000 distinct CDR3 sequences, over 11% of which show up once; around 8.3% is in the top ten. The source of this sequence is a woman aged 18-29 years in good health. Sequenced sample: memory (CD45RO+) T cells sorted from blood.

DNA of the CDR3: TGTGCCAGCAGTTACGTACAGGGCACTGAAGCTTTCTTT. Amino acid sequence: CASSYVQGTEAFF. V usage is TRBV12-3 or TRBV12-4 and J usage is TRBJ1-1, with D possibly matching TRBD1 (6 bases). CDR3 length: 13 amino acids. Between the trimmed V and J ends, which lost 4 bases and 4 bases, there was a span of 10 bases.